This T cell receptor (beta chain) was recorded in a study of blood T cell repertoires in COVID-19. Study-level background: T cells, B-cell-depleted T cells, or PBMCs supplied cDNA or gDNA.

The CDR3 has 16 amino acids. The germline V gene has CDR1 MDHEN and CDR2 SYDVKM. V lost 6 bases, J lost 7 bases, and 14 bases stayed unmatched. Per the authors' pipeline: How many nucleated cells were present was estimated from reference gene primer amplification. The data were produced by immunoSEQ multiplex PCR, yet TCRdb's version contains in-frame clones alone and is incomplete. The V and J calls and clone size are taken from that table; D and trimming were inferred from the DNA. The data hold 95,000 to 100,000 clones, with 81% observed a single time. The chain employs TRBV28 and TRBJ2-5, with 10 bases identical to TRBD1. This receptor was taken from an elderly woman with acute or convalescent COVID-19. Sequenced sample: peripheral blood. CDR3 sequence: CASSEPPGQGTGTQYF. CDR3 in DNA: TGTGCCAGCAGCGAACCCCCGGGACAGGGGACAGGGACCCAGTACTTC.